The text below deals with one TCR beta chain. The antigen remains undetermined. Data came from immunoSEQ multiplex PCR; TCRdb stores just in-frame clones and leaves some out. The sample shows 150,000 or so clones, 80% to 90% of them seen only once. Per the germline V gene, CDR1 is LNHNV and CDR2 is YYDKDF (reference sequence). J lost 8 bases, V lost 6 bases, and 8 bases had no gene match. CDR3 size: 13 residues. The sample comes from a study of cytomegalovirus exposure and HLA in healthy donors. The study's findings and limits: Reports credit the classifier with highly specific, highly sensitive diagnosis of cytomegalovirus status. The TCR clusters that emerged in the first cohort tended, a later analysis found, to co-occur in the 95 to 150 validation repertoires.

This sequence originates from a man younger than 30 in good health and CMV-seropositive. Sequenced sample: PBMCs. The V and J genes are TRBV15 and TRBJ1-2; the match to TRBD1 covers 8 bases. CDR3 in amino acids: CATRPGQVEGYTF. The CDR3 nucleotides read TGTGCCACCAGGCCGGGACAGGTAGAGGGCTACACCTTC. The full variable domain, with the rest looked up from reference TRBV15 and TRBJ1-2, is DAMVIQNPRYQVTQFGKPVTLSCSQTLNHNVMYWYQQKSSQAPKLLFHYYDKDFNNEADTPDNFQSRRPNTSFCFLDIRSPGLGDTAMYLCATRPGQVEGYTFGSGTRLTVV.